These 26 T cell receptor beta chains were sequenced from one sample in a study of T cells in localized non-small cell lung cancer. The repertoire was sequenced with immunoSEQ multiplex PCR; TCRdb's copy has only in-frame clones and lacks some. The sample carries under 20,000 clones, around 91% recorded once. This specimen consisted of peripheral blood, obtained before any cancer treatment. These receptors were collected from a man between 40 and 70 years old with stage I lung adenocarcinoma.

The chain carries TRBV5-1 and TRBJ2-5, with a tentative D call TRBD2 (5 bases). V was trimmed by 1 base and J by 5 bases, leaving 12 bases between them. CDR3 length: 14 amino acids. In germline, CDR1 is SGHRS, CDR2 YFSETQ. CDR3 nucleotide sequence: TGCGCCAGCAGCTTGCGGTCTAGAGGGGAGACCCAGTACTTC. Its protein product is CASSLRSRGETQYF.

J is TRBJ1-1 and V is TRBV25-1; TRBD1 might be the D (5 bases). CDR3 length: 15 amino acids. CDR1 MGHDK and CDR2 SYGVNS come from the germline V gene. V lost 2 bases and J lost 9, with 19 bases in between. The CDR3 DNA follows: TGTGCCAGCAGTGAAGGCGGGGGGGTTACGGAAAAAGCTTTCTTT. Amino acids: CASSEGGGVTEKAFF.

V gene TRBV27 combines with J gene TRBJ1-1; tentative D call: TRBD1 (5 bases). Looked up from germline, CDR1 is MNHEY and CDR2 is SMNVEV (reference sequence). V gave up 5 bases and J gave up 0 bases, with 13 bases separating them. The CDR3 is 15 amino acids. Here the CDR3 DNA reads TGTGCCAGCAGTGAGCGACGGGGGATGAACACTGAAGCTTTCTTT. Protein: CASSERRGMNTEAFF.

The chain couples TRBV2 to TRBJ2-7; the D call may be TRBD1 or TRBD2 (5 bases each). V dropped 5 bases and J dropped 3 bases, with 20 bases sitting between them. Looked up from germline, CDR1 is SNHLY and CDR2 is FYNNEI. This CDR3 is 16 amino acids long. CDR3 in amino acids: CASSTPGTTRNYEQYF. The CDR3 DNA reads as TGTGCCAGCAGTACCCCTGGGACGACGAGAAACTACGAGCAGTACTTC.

This chain uses TRBV14 with TRBJ2-1, with D possibly TRBD2 on 5 matching bases. The CDR3 runs 19 residues. The V gene lost 1 base and the J gene lost 10 bases, with 29 bases spanning the gap. The germline V gene has CDR1 SGHDN and CDR2 FVKESK. For the CDR3, the DNA is TGTGCCAGCAGCCAAGGGTTCTTTGCAGGAGGCCGGGTAACTGAGGAGCAGTTCTTC. Its protein is CASSQGFFAGGRVTEEQFF.

For the CDR3, the DNA is TGCGCCAGCAGCTTGGGTGTGGGAGCGGGAAGTTACGAGCAGTACTTC. Its protein product is CASSLGVGAGSYEQYF. The rearrangement links TRBV5-1 to TRBJ2-7; 7 nucleotides align to TRBD2. The V gene end was trimmed by 0 bases and the J gene end by 4 bases; junction bases not matched to a gene: 10. Germline CDR1 and CDR2: SGHRS and YFSETQ. This CDR3 spans 16 amino acids.

This chain links TRBV21-1 with TRBJ1-1. TRBV21-1 is a pseudogene. This CDR3 spans 14 amino acids. The CDR3 region is CASRYREGNTEAFF. The CDR3 nucleotides are TGTGCCAGCAGGTACAGGGAGGGGAACACTGAAGCTTTCTTT.

V is TRBV19 and J is TRBJ1-1; D is undetermined. V lost 3 bases and J 5 bases, leaving 10 bases between the germline ends. The germline V gene has CDR1 LNHDA and CDR2 SQIVND (reference sequence). The CDR3 is 13 amino acids. This CDR3 reads CASSIDNWTEAFF. CDR3 nucleotide sequence: TGTGCCAGTAGTATCGACAATTGGACTGAAGCTTTCTTT.

The gene calls are TRBV30 and TRBJ2-1; D unresolved. The germline gives CDR1 GTSNPN, CDR2 SVGIG (reference sequence). The CDR3 totals 13 residues. Trimming stripped 0 bases from V and 4 bases from J, with 7 bases between. The CDR3 DNA is TGTGCCTGGAGTGTATCCCTGTACAATGAGCAGTTCTTC. Translated: CAWSVSLYNEQFF.

The chain recombines TRBV7-2 with TRBJ1-1; D is ambiguous. The CDR3 is 13 amino acids. Germline V gene data show CDR1 as SGHTA and CDR2 as FQGNSA. V was pared by 5 bases and J by 7 bases, with 14 bases between. This CDR3 is CASSPLGRGEAFF. CDR3 in DNA: TGTGCCAGCAGCCCCCTTGGAAGAGGTGAAGCTTTCTTT.

V and J are TRBV19 and TRBJ2-6; no clear D. This CDR3 region has 18 residues. Germline CDR1 and CDR2: LNHDA and SQIVND (reference sequence). Trimming removed 0 bases from V and 0 bases from J, with 12 bases in between. The CDR3 nucleotides are TGTGCCAGTAGTATAGACGCGAATCGGTTCTCTGGGGCCAACGTCCTGACTTTC. It encodes CASSIDANRFSGANVLTF.

The V call is TRBV7-3, the J call TRBJ1-2, with 10 bases that match TRBD1. The germline V gene has CDR1 SGHTA and CDR2 FQGTGA. Trimming cost V 6 bases and J 8 bases; bases outside gene matches: 9. The CDR3 runs 14 residues. The CDR3: CASSSGTGADGYTF. The CDR3 coding sequence is TGTGCCAGCAGTTCCGGGACAGGGGCAGACGGCTACACCTTC.

The V call is TRBV9, the J call TRBJ2-2; D is undetermined. This CDR3 spans 11 amino acids. V lost 0 bases and J lost 7, with 1 base in between. Germline CDR1 SGDLS, CDR2 YYNGEE. The CDR3 bases are TGTGCCAGCAGCGTAGGCGGGGAGCTGTTTTTT. Translated: CASSVGGELFF.

J is TRBJ2-5 and V is TRBV15; D is ambiguous. V lost 5 bases and J 5 bases, leaving 18 bases between the germline ends. The germline CDR1 and CDR2 sequences are LNHNV and YYDKDF (reference sequence). The CDR3 has 15 residues. CDR3 sequence (DNA): TGTGCCACCAGCCGACAAGTCGAGGCCAGGGAGACCCAGTACTTC. It translates to CATSRQVEARETQYF.

V usage is TRBV27 and J usage is TRBJ1-2, with 7 bases aligning to TRBD1. With 2 bases clipped from V and 4 bases from J, the junction kept 1 base outside the gene matches. The CDR3 runs 13 residues. The germline V gene has CDR1 MNHEY and CDR2 SMNVEV (reference sequence). Here the CDR3 reads CASSLQGGYGYTF. CDR3 nucleotide sequence: TGTGCCAGCAGTTTACAGGGGGGCTATGGCTACACCTTC.

The CDR3 sequence: CASSWGSGTTGEQYF. CDR3 nucleotide sequence: TGTGCCAGTAGTTGGGGGTCGGGAACAACGGGCGAGCAGTACTTC. J is TRBJ2-7 and V is TRBV19; D is tentatively TRBD1 or TRBD2 (5 bases each). There are 15 residues in the CDR3. V shed 5 bases and J shed 6 bases, with 20 bases lying between them. Per the germline V gene, CDR1 is LNHDA and CDR2 is SQIVND (reference sequence).

V gene TRBV5-1 combines with J gene TRBJ1-2, with a weak D call TRBD1 (5 bases). The CDR3 has 14 residues. V was pared by 3 bases and J by 4 bases, with 13 bases between. The germline CDR1 and CDR2 sequences are SGHRS and YFSETQ. The CDR3 bases are TGCGCCAGCAGCTCCAGGGCCCCTTCCTATGGCTACACCTTC. Its translation is CASSSRAPSYGYTF.

The chain links TRBV2 to TRBJ2-1, with TRBD1 matching 8 bases. Germline CDR1 SNHLY, CDR2 FYNNEI. This CDR3 is 14 amino acids long. V lost 4 bases and J lost 2; bases outside the gene matches: 1. This CDR3 reads CASSGQGTYNEQFF. CDR3 nucleotide sequence: TGTGCCAGCAGTGGACAGGGGACCTACAATGAGCAGTTCTTC.

This chain uses TRBV5-1 with TRBJ2-3; D remains unclear. The CDR3 runs to 13 residues. With 0 bases removed from V and 1 base from J, the gap between germline ends came to 3 bases. CDR1 is SGHRS, CDR2 YFSETQ, per germline. CDR3 sequence (DNA): TGCGCCAGCAGCTTGGCGGGCACAGATACGCAGTATTTT. Its protein is CASSLAGTDTQYF.

The chain has TRBV5-4 and TRBJ2-3, with 9 bases fitting TRBD2. J was trimmed by 3 bases and V by 4 bases; bases with no gene match: 9. The CDR3 contains 16 residues. CDR1 is SGHNT and CDR2 is YYREEE in the germline V gene (reference sequence). The DNA of the CDR3 is TGTGCCAGCAGCCCCGCGCGGGGGGGCGGGACAGATACGCAGTATTTT. Translated: CASSPARGGGTDTQYF.

V and J are TRBV4-1 and TRBJ2-3; the D is unclear. This CDR3 has 14 amino acids. V was clipped by 1 base and J by 8 bases, with 13 bases between them. Germline V CDR1 and CDR2: MGHRA, YSYEKL. CDR3 residues: CASSQAVSVVTQYF. The CDR3 nucleotides are TGCGCCAGCAGCCAAGCGGTATCGGTTGTTACGCAGTATTTT.

This clone was picked up a small number of times. This chain links TRBV10-3 with TRBJ1-1, with unresolved D. V dropped 3 bases and J dropped 8 bases, with 10 bases sitting between them. This CDR3 region has 12 residues. Germline lookup yields CDR1 ENHRY and CDR2 SYGVKD. The CDR3 spells CAISESSEEAFF. The CDR3 nucleotides read TGTGCCATCAGTGAATCGTCAGAAGAAGCTTTCTTT.

This chain joins TRBV7-6 and TRBJ2-5; 8 bases line up with TRBD2. The CDR3 has 16 residues. Germline V gives CDR1 SGHVS, CDR2 FNYEAQ. V dropped 0 bases and J dropped 4; count of bases not matched to a gene: 7. The CDR3 DNA follows: TGTGCCAGCAGCTTAGCGGGACTAGATTTAAGAGAGACCCAGTACTTC. Amino acids: CASSLAGLDLRETQYF.

This clone came up a few times. This sequence joins TRBV29-1 and TRBJ1-1; D is undetermined. The CDR3 covers 11 residues. Germline V gene data show CDR1 as SQVTM and CDR2 as ANQGSEA. Trimming took 4 bases from V and 5 from J, leaving 8 bases between them. CDR3 region: CSVGQTTEAFF. The CDR3 region has the DNA TGCAGCGTTGGGCAGACTACTGAAGCTTTCTTT.

This chain uses TRBV6-6 with TRBJ1-2; weak D call: TRBD1 (6 bases). The CDR3 contains 16 residues. The germline V gene has CDR1 MNHNY and CDR2 SVGAGI (reference sequence). Trimming took 8 bases from V and 6 from J, leaving 25 bases between them. The CDR3: CASQSSAGQSRNGYTF. In DNA form, the CDR3 reads TGTGCCAGCCAAAGCTCTGCGGGACAATCAAGGAATGGCTACACCTTC.

The gene calls are TRBV19 and TRBJ2-7, with D tentatively TRBD1 (6 bases). The CDR3 loop spans 14 amino acids. CDR1 and CDR2 from the germline V gene are LNHDA and SQIVND (reference sequence). Trimming stripped 6 bases from V and 0 bases from J, with 12 bases between. The CDR3 loop reads CASRPLDSSYEQYF. In DNA form, the CDR3 reads TGTGCCAGTAGGCCATTGGACAGCTCCTACGAGCAGTACTTC.